This T cell receptor (beta chain) was documented in a study of blood T cell repertoires in COVID-19 (TCRdb year 2020). About the study as a whole: The collaborator samples originated in the United States, Italy and Spain and spanned the acute and convalescent phases of COVID-19. The material from the prospective study consisted of cDNA or gDNA derived from T cells, B-cell-depleted T cells, or PBMCs. The dataset comprised deeply sampled blood TCRbeta repertoires from subjects exposed to, actively infected with, or recovered from COVID-19. The repertoires were made available in a free public database intended to serve as a resource for research on the immune response to SARS-CoV-2. The samples were drawn from the first 160 participants of the ongoing ImmuneRACE study and from under 1,500 subjects provided by 6 global collaborators. The sample metadata nearly always contained a de-identified subject ID, COVID-19 status, age in years and sex. Where available, HLA class I and class II types were taken from metadata supplied by the sample provider and were not determined by assay-based typing.

Participants in the prospective study were aged about 18 to 89 years, lived in approximately 26 United States geographic areas, and enrolled through a virtual design. To assign participants to cohorts, the prospective study relied on clinical history that participants themselves reported in a screening survey and a study questionnaire. Recovered participants in ImmuneRACE Cohort 3 were defined as having two consecutive negative NP/OP PCR tests, clearance from a healthcare professional, or resolution of symptoms. In the prospective study, whole blood, serum and a nasopharyngeal or oropharyngeal swab were collected from each participant by mobile phlebotomists. Additional blood draws and questionnaires over an approximately 2-month period could optionally be provided by prospective study participants. Prospective study blood samples were shipped either frozen or at room temperature before DNA extraction.

In regard to this clone: Its antigen specificity is not known. Per-nucleotide qualities are absent, and no much larger clonotype sits a single base away.

TCRbeta CDR3 regions were amplified from genomic DNA by means of the immunoSEQ Assay, a bias-controlled multiplex PCR. Turning to the authors' computational methods: Nucleated cell counts per sample were estimated from amplification of reference gene primers within the assay. To quantify the absolute abundance of each unique TCRbeta CDR3 rearrangement, sequence reads were collapsed and filtered. Productive Simpson clonality was computed per sample as the square root of Simpson's diversity index over productive rearrangements. The clones in this table, taken by TCRdb from immuneACCESS, are in-frame only. Not every clone is retained; where verified, under half of the shortfall comes from an unresolved V gene, and the cause of the rest is unknown. That table is the source of V, J and clone size, and D and trimming were worked out from the DNA. This sample is represented by fewer than 200,000 clones; over 80% of them were singletons. The ten largest clones take up 3.5% to 5% of the sample.

The paper as a whole reports these results and caveats: How much clinical and demographic metadata was included differed by source and by participant, and the metadata was provided uncurated.

A distance of 11 bases separates the germline ends of V and J, which lose 8 bases and 0 bases respectively. The germline V gene gives CDR1 as SNHLY and CDR2 as FYNNEI. There are 14 amino acids in the CDR3, from cysteine to phenylalanine inclusive. Kept here is only the CDR3 DNA, which spans 42 bases and is read in frame from base 1. The clonotype was recovered from a woman in her forties or fifties who had recovered from COVID-19. The material sequenced was PBMCs or T cells enriched from blood (not recorded which). The V and J segments used are TRBV2 and TRBJ1-3, and possibly TRBD1, on 6 matching bases. The DNA sequence is as follows: TGTGCCAGCCTGACAGGATTCTCTGGAAACACCATATATTTT. Translation gives CASLTGFSGNTIYF. The reference TRBV2 and TRBJ1-3 proteins fill in what lies around the CDR3, so the full variable domain reads EPEVTQTPSHQVTQMGQEVILRCVPISNHLYFYWYRQILGQKVEFLVSFYNNEISEKSEIFDDQFSVERPDGSNFTLKIRSTKLEDSAMYFCASLTGFSGNTIYFGEGSWLTVV.